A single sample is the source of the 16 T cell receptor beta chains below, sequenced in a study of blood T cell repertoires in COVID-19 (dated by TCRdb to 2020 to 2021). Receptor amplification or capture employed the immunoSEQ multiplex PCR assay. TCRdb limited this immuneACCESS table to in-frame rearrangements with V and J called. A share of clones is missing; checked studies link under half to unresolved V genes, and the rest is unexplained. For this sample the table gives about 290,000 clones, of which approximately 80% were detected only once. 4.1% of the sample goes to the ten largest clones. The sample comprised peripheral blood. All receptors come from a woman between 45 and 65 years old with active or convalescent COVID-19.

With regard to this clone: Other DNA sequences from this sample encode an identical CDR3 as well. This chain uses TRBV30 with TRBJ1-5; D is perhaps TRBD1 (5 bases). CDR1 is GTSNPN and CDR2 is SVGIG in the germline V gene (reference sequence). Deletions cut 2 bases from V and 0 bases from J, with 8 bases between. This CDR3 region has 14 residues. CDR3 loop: CAWSLGASNQPQHF. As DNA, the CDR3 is TGTGCCTGGAGTCTTGGGGCTAGCAATCAGCCCCAGCATTTT.

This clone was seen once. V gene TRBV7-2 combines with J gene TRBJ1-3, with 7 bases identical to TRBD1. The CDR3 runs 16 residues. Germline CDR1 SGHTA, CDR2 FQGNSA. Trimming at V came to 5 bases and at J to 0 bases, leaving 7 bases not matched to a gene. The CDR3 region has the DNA TGTGCCAGCAGCACGGACAGGCCGAGCTCTGGAAACACCATATATTTT. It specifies CASSTDRPSSGNTIYF.

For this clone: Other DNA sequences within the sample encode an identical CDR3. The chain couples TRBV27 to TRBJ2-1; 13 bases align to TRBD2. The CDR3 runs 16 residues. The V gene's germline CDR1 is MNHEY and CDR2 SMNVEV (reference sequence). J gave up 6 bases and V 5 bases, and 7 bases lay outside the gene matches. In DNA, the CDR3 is TGTGCCAGCAGTCCTCTACTAGCGGGGGGGGGCAATGAGCAGTTCTTC. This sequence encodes CASSPLLAGGGNEQFF.

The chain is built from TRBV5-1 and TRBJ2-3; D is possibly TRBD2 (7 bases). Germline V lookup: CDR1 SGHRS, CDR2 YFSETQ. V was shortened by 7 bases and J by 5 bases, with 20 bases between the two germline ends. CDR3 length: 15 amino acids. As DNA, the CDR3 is TGCGCCAGCTCTGGGGGGGCGGGAGCTAGAGATACGCAGTATTTT. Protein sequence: CASSGGAGARDTQYF.

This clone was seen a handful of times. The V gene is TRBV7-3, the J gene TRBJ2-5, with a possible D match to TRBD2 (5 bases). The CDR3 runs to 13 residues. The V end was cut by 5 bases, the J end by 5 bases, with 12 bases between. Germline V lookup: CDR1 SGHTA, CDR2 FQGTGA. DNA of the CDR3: TGTGCCAGCAGCCTCGGAGGTGGGGAGACCCAGTACTTC. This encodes CASSLGGGETQYF. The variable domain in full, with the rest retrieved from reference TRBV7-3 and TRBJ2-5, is GAGVSQTPSNKVTEKGKYVELRCDPISGHTALYWYRQSLGQGPEFLIYFQGTGAADDSGLPNDRFFAVRPEGSVSTLKIQRTERGDSAVYLCASSLGGGETQYFGPGTRLLVL.

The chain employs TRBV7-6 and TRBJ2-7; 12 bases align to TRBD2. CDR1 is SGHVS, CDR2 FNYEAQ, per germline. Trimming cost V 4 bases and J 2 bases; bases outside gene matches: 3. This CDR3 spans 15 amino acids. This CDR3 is CASSSLAGGPYEQYF. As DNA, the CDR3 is TGTGCCAGCAGCTCACTAGCGGGAGGACCCTACGAGCAGTACTTC.

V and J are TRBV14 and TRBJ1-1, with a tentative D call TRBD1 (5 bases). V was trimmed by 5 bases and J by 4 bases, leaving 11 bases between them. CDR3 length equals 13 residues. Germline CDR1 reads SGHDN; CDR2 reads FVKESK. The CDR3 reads CASSIQVATEAFF. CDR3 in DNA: TGTGCCAGCAGCATACAGGTAGCCACTGAAGCTTTCTTT. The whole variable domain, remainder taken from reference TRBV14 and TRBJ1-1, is EAGVTQFPSHSVIEKGQTVTLRCDPISGHDNLYWYRRVMGKEIKFLLHFVKESKQDESGMPNNRFLAERTGGTYSTLKVQPAELEDSGVYFCASSIQVATEAFFGQGTRLTVV.

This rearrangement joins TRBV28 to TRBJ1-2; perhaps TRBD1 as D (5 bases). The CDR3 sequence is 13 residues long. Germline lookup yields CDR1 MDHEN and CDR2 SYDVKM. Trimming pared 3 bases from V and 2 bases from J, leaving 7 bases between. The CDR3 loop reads CASSFRENYGYTF. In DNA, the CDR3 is TGTGCCAGCAGTTTCAGGGAAAACTATGGCTACACCTTC.

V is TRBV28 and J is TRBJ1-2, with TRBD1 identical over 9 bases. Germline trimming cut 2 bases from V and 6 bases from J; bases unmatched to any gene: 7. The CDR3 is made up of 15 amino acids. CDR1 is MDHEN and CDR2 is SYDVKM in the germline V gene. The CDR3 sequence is CASSLRMRDRDGYTF. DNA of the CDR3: TGTGCCAGCAGTTTACGGATGCGGGACAGGGATGGCTACACCTTC.

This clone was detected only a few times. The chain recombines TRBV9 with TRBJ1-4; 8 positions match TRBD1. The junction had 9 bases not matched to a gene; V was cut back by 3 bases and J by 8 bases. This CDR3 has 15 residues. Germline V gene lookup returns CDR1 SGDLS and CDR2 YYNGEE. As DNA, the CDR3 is TGTGCCAGCAGCGCTCAACCACAGGGGGGCGAAAAACTGTTTTTT. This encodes CASSAQPQGGEKLFF.

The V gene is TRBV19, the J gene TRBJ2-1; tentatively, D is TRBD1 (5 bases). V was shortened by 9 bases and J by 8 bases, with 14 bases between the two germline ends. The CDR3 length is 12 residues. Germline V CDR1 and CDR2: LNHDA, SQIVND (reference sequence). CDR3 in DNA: TGTGCCAGCGGGTCCAGGGTCCATGAGCAGTTCTTC. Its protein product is CASGSRVHEQFF.

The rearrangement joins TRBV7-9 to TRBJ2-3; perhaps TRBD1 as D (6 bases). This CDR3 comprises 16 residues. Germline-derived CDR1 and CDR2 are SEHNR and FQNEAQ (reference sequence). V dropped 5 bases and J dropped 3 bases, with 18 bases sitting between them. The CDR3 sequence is CASSPQGKARTDTQYF. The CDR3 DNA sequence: TGTGCCAGCAGCCCGCAGGGGAAAGCTCGGACAGATACGCAGTATTTT.

CDR3 region: CASSTGGPSNSPLHF. In DNA, the CDR3 is TGTGCCAGCAGTACGGGGGGGCCAAGTAATTCACCCCTCCACTTT. The chain joins TRBV28 to TRBJ1-6, with D possibly matching TRBD1 (6 bases). The germline V gene has CDR1 MDHEN and CDR2 SYDVKM. This CDR3 is built from 15 residues. Trimming left V 5 bases short and J 6 bases short, with 14 bases between.

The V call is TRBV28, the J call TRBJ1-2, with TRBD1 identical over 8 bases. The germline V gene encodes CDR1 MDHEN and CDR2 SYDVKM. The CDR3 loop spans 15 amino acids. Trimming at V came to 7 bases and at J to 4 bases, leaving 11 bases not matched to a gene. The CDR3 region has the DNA TGTGCCAGCATTAATAGGACAGGGATTGGCTATGGCTACACCTTC. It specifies CASINRTGIGYGYTF.

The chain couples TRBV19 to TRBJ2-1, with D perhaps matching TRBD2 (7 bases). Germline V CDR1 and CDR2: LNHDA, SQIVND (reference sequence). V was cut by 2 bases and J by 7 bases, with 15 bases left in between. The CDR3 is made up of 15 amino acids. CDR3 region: CASSIFRGARNEQFF. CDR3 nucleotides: TGTGCCAGTAGTATATTTCGGGGGGCCAGAAATGAGCAGTTCTTC.

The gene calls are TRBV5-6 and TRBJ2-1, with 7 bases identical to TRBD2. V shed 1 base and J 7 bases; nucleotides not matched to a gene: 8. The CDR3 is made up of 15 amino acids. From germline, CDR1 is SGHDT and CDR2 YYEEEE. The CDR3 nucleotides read TGTGCCAGCAGCTTGAGGGTAGCGGGTAATAATGAGCAGTTCTTC. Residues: CASSLRVAGNNEQFF.